These 29 T cell receptor beta chains share one sample of origin, sequenced in a study of blood T cell repertoires in COVID-19. Clones were read by immunoSEQ multiplex PCR, and TCRdb kept only the in-frame ones, dropping some. In the table there are about 59,000 clones, 70% to 75% of which are singletons. The sample consisted of peripheral blood. These receptors came from a woman aged 50 to 65 with active or convalescent COVID-19.

J is TRBJ2-2 and V is TRBV10-1, with 7 bases identical to TRBD2. Trimming removed 4 bases from V and 5 bases from J; junction bases left unmatched: 1. The germline gives CDR1 WNHNN, CDR2 SYGVQD (reference sequence). CDR3 length equals 13 residues. The CDR3 sequence: CASSGGGTGELFF. As DNA, the CDR3 is TGCGCCAGCAGTGGGGGGGGAACCGGGGAGCTGTTTTTT.

The chain joins TRBV24-1 to TRBJ2-1; 10 bases match TRBD1. The CDR3 totals 14 residues. In germline, CDR1 is KGHDR, CDR2 SFDVKD. V lost 5 bases, J lost 8 bases, and 5 bases stayed unmatched. The CDR3 DNA reads TGTGCCACCAGTGGGACAGGGGGTGGGCATGAGCAGTTCTTC. Its translation: CATSGTGGGHEQFF.

The rearrangement joins TRBV5-1 to TRBJ2-7; TRBD1 might be the D (6 bases). Germline loops: CDR1 SGHRS, CDR2 YFSETQ. This CDR3 has 14 residues. Trimming removed 5 bases at V and 1 base at J, with 13 bases between. The chain's CDR3 is CASRDYGQSYEQYF. The CDR3 DNA reads as TGCGCCAGCAGGGATTACGGACAGTCCTACGAGCAGTACTTC.

At least ten counts were recorded for this clone. This chain joins TRBV6-4 and TRBJ2-2; TRBD2 is a possible D gene (6 bases). CDR3 length equals 15 residues. V lost 4 bases and J lost 5, with 14 bases in between. The germline V gene encodes CDR1 MRHNA and CDR2 SNTAGT. Here the CDR3 reads CASSATGTPTGELFF. The CDR3, as DNA: TGTGCCAGCAGTGCCACCGGGACTCCAACCGGGGAGCTGTTTTTT.

The V gene is TRBV4-1, the J gene TRBJ2-7; 8 bases map to TRBD1. The CDR3 extends over 20 amino acids. V trimming: 0 bases; J trimming: 0 bases; junction bases outside the gene matches: 16. CDR1 is MGHRA and CDR2 is YSYEKL in the germline V gene. CDR3 amino acids: CASSQDPPDREAGGSYEQYF. The CDR3 DNA reads TGCGCCAGCAGCCAAGACCCCCCGGACAGGGAGGCAGGCGGCTCCTACGAGCAGTACTTC.

This clone was found a few times. V and J are TRBV5-4 and TRBJ2-3; 7 nucleotides agree with TRBD2. CDR3 length: 15 residues. Trimming cost V 4 bases and J 1 base; bases outside gene matches: 6. Germline CDR1 SGHNT, CDR2 YYREEE (reference sequence). CDR3: CASSPLATRTDTQYF. CDR3 DNA sequence: TGTGCCAGCAGCCCACTAGCGACCCGCACAGATACGCAGTATTTT.

This clone was seen only a few times. The chain couples TRBV5-1 to TRBJ2-7; 11 bases line up with TRBD2. J lost 4 bases, V lost 0 bases, and 3 bases had no gene match. CDR1 is SGHRS and CDR2 is YFSETQ in the germline V gene. There are 15 residues in the CDR3. CDR3 region: CASSLGGTSGYEQYF. The CDR3 DNA reads TGCGCCAGCAGCTTGGGGGGGACTAGCGGTTACGAGCAGTACTTC.

This chain uses TRBV3-1 (or the pseudogene TRBV3-2) with TRBJ2-6, with D perhaps matching TRBD2 (5 bases). V was shortened by 3 bases and J by 0 bases, with 12 bases between the two germline ends. CDR3 length: 17 amino acids. CDR1 is LGHDT, CDR2 YNNKEL, per germline (reference sequence). The CDR3 region has the DNA TGTGCCAGCAGCCATGAAGAGGGAATCTCTGGGGCCAACGTCCTGACTTTC. Amino acid sequence: CASSHEEGISGANVLTF.

The chain uses TRBV15 and TRBJ2-5, with D maybe TRBD2 (6 bases). Deletions cut 0 bases from V and 4 bases from J, with 12 bases between. Germline-derived CDR1 and CDR2 are LNHNV and YYDKDF (reference sequence). The CDR3 is made up of 15 amino acids. The CDR3 sequence: CATSRDKGGAETQYF. CDR3 DNA: TGTGCCACCAGCAGAGATAAAGGAGGGGCAGAGACCCAGTACTTC.

The J gene is TRBJ2-7, the V gene TRBV7-9; 16 nucleotides match TRBD2. Germline trimming cut 3 bases from V and 5 bases from J; bases unmatched to any gene: 10. CDR1 and CDR2 from the germline V gene are SEHNR and FQNEAQ (reference sequence). The CDR3 length is 18 residues. The DNA for the CDR3 is TGTGCCAGCAGCTTTGCGGGACTAGCGGGAGGGTGGGTCCACGAGCAGTACTTC. Protein product: CASSFAGLAGGWVHEQYF.

This chain links TRBV5-1 with TRBJ2-2; D uncertain. This CDR3 contains 15 residues. Trimming shortened V by 2 bases and J by 4 bases, and 12 bases separated the two germline ends. Germline values: CDR1 SGHRS, CDR2 YFSETQ. Here the CDR3 reads CASSFGAVGTGELFF. The CDR3 DNA sequence: TGCGCCAGCAGCTTTGGTGCGGTCGGCACCGGGGAGCTGTTTTTT. The full variable domain, completed using reference TRBV5-1 and TRBJ2-2, is KAGVTQTPRYLIKTRGQQVTLSCSPISGHRSVSWYQQTPGQGLQFLFEYFSETQRNKGNFPGRFSGRQFSNSRSEMNVSTLELGDSALYLCASSFGAVGTGELFFGEGSRLTVL.

This clone has a handful of counts. This sequence joins TRBV6-4 and TRBJ1-5, with a possible D match to TRBD1 (5 bases). This CDR3 has 15 residues. The V end was cut by 3 bases, the J end by 5 bases, with 14 bases between. Per germline, CDR1 MRHNA and CDR2 SNTAGT. CDR3 loop: CASSETGREDQPQHF. DNA of the CDR3: TGTGCCAGCAGTGAAACTGGCAGGGAGGATCAGCCCCAGCATTTT.

The chain links TRBV6-6 to TRBJ2-7; D perhaps matches TRBD1 (6 bases). The germline CDR1 and CDR2 sequences are MNHNY and SVGAGI (reference sequence). This CDR3 has 13 residues. V was cut by 2 bases and J by 3 bases, with 8 bases left in between. The CDR3 loop reads CASSYGGSYEQYF. The CDR3 DNA sequence: TGTGCCAGCAGTTACGGGGGCAGCTACGAGCAGTACTTC.

The genes are TRBV13 and TRBJ2-1; D is perhaps TRBD2 (5 bases). Per germline, CDR1 PRHDT and CDR2 FYEKMQ (reference sequence). The CDR3 totals 14 residues. V was cut by 3 bases and J by 8 bases, with 14 bases left in between. The chain's CDR3 is CASSFSRGGDEQFF. The CDR3 DNA reads as TGTGCCAGCAGCTTTTCCCGGGGTGGGGATGAGCAGTTCTTC.

This chain joins TRBV6-4 and TRBJ2-2; D remains ambiguous. This CDR3 has 15 residues. The germline V gene encodes CDR1 MRHNA and CDR2 SNTAGT. Trimming left V 3 bases short and J 1 base short, with 9 bases between. The chain's CDR3 is CASSDGQMNTGELFF. The CDR3 DNA reads TGTGCCAGCAGTGATGGGCAGATGAACACCGGGGAGCTGTTTTTT.

The chain uses TRBV2 and TRBJ1-6; TRBD1 matches at 9 bases. CDR3 length equals 18 residues. The V segment lost 1 base and the J segment 5 bases; nucleotides outside the gene matches: 9. Germline V lookup: CDR1 SNHLY, CDR2 FYNNEI. The CDR3 spells CASSEVGTTGGNNSPLHF. CDR3 bases: TGTGCCAGCAGTGAAGTGGGGACGACAGGGGGAAATAATTCACCCCTCCACTTT. The variable domain in full, with the rest retrieved from reference TRBV2 and TRBJ1-6, is EPEVTQTPSHQVTQMGQEVILRCVPISNHLYFYWYRQILGQKVEFLVSFYNNEISEKSEIFDDQFSVERPDGSNFTLKIRSTKLEDSAMYFCASSEVGTTGGNNSPLHFGNGTRLTVT.

This chain connects TRBV10-3 to TRBJ1-3; tentative D call: TRBD1 (6 bases). Germline lookup yields CDR1 ENHRY and CDR2 SYGVKD. This CDR3 region has 15 residues. V gave up 6 bases and J gave up 10 bases, with 22 bases separating them. The CDR3 sequence: CAISDKETGPSTIYF. The CDR3 DNA sequence: TGTGCCATCAGCGATAAAGAGACAGGCCCATCAACCATATATTTT.

V and J are TRBV20-1 and TRBJ2-1; 9 bases align to TRBD1. The V and J ends lost 3 bases and 15 bases, in that order; junction bases with no gene match: 6. CDR1 is DFQATT and CDR2 is SNEGSKA in the germline V gene (reference sequence). The CDR3 totals 11 residues. CDR3 in amino acids: CSASLQGALFF. CDR3 DNA sequence: TGCAGTGCTAGCCTACAGGGGGCTCTGTTCTTC.

CDR3 DNA sequence: TGTGCCAGTGGCCGGGCCAACGTCCTGACTTTC. Residues: CASGRANVLTF. The rearrangement uses TRBV12-3 or TRBV12-4 and TRBJ2-6, with no clear D. The CDR3 has 11 amino acids. V was pared by 9 bases and J by 5 bases, with 5 bases between.

The genes are TRBV6-5 and TRBJ2-2; 7 positions match TRBD1. The germline V gene has CDR1 MNHEY and CDR2 SVGAGI. V shed 7 bases, J shed 6 bases, and the junction held 8 bases outside the gene matches. The CDR3 spans 14 residues. This CDR3 is CASKEQGWPGELFF. In DNA form, the CDR3 reads TGTGCCAGCAAAGAACAGGGGTGGCCCGGGGAGCTGTTTTTT.

The chain combines TRBV28 with TRBJ2-3, with TRBD1 identical over 8 bases. V shed 5 bases, J shed 6 bases, and the junction held 10 bases outside the gene matches. CDR1 is MDHEN and CDR2 is SYDVKM in the germline V gene. The CDR3 consists of 15 residues. CDR3 protein: CASSAAGGAADTQYF. Written as DNA, the CDR3 is TGTGCCAGCAGTGCCGCAGGGGGCGCCGCCGATACGCAGTATTTT.

This clone has at least ten counts. The gene calls are TRBV25-1 and TRBJ2-1, with a weak D call TRBD2 (6 bases). There are 14 residues in the CDR3. The V and J ends lost 5 bases and 4 bases respectively, with 12 bases between them. Germline V gives CDR1 MGHDK, CDR2 SYGVNS. The CDR3 nucleotides read TGTGCCAGCAGTCCGGGACTCGTATACAATGAGCAGTTCTTC. Protein sequence: CASSPGLVYNEQFF.

The chain recombines TRBV11-2 with TRBJ2-5, with a tentative D call TRBD2 (5 bases). CDR1 is SGHAT, CDR2 FQNNGV, per germline. V lost 5 bases, J lost 7 bases, and 17 bases lay in between. The CDR3 is made up of 14 amino acids. CDR3: CASSQEGESRTQYF. DNA for the CDR3: TGTGCCAGCAGCCAAGAGGGAGAATCACGGACCCAGTACTTC.

This chain links TRBV28 with TRBJ2-3, with TRBD2 matching over 9 bases. The CDR3 consists of 15 residues. The germline V gene has CDR1 MDHEN and CDR2 SYDVKM. J lost 0 bases, V lost 5 bases, and 3 bases had no gene match. The CDR3 protein is CASSLTSGSTDTQYF. CDR3 in DNA: TGTGCCAGCAGTCTTACTAGCGGGAGCACAGATACGCAGTATTTT.

This rearrangement joins TRBV29-1 to TRBJ2-5, with no clear D. Germline assignment: CDR1 SQVTM and CDR2 ANQGSEA. V was shortened by 4 bases and J by 2 bases, with 14 bases between the two germline ends. This CDR3 has 14 amino acids. DNA of the CDR3: TGCAGCGTTGCAGCTGCGGCGGTTCAAGAGACCCAGTACTTC. Protein product: CSVAAAAVQETQYF.

The chain has TRBV5-3 and TRBJ2-7; D possibly corresponds to TRBD1 (6 bases). Being an ORF, TRBV5-3 has a function that is uncertain. The CDR3 has 11 residues. V lost 5 bases, J lost 5 bases, and 8 bases lay in between. The CDR3 coding sequence is TGTGCCAGAAGTTACAGGGACGAGCAGTACTTC. This gives the protein CARSYRDEQYF.

This clone rates as medium-sized. This chain links TRBV29-1 with TRBJ2-3, with 7 bases lining up with TRBD1. The germline V gene encodes CDR1 SQVTM and CDR2 ANQGSEA. Trimming removed 1 base from V and 0 bases from J; junction bases left unmatched: 7. The CDR3 totals 16 residues. CDR3 sequence reads: CSVEGQGTPSTDTQYF. CDR3 in DNA: TGCAGCGTTGAAGGACAGGGAACCCCTAGCACAGATACGCAGTATTTT.

The genes are TRBV27 and TRBJ2-6; D is unresolved. There are 14 residues in the CDR3. The germline V and J ends were trimmed by 4 bases and 0 bases, with 4 bases remaining between them. Germline values: CDR1 MNHEY, CDR2 SMNVEV (reference sequence). The CDR3: CASSSLSGANVLTF. CDR3 bases: TGTGCCAGCAGTTCACTCTCTGGGGCCAACGTCCTGACTTTC.

The rearrangement uses TRBV28 and TRBJ2-7; D perhaps matches TRBD1 (6 bases). Trimming took 3 bases from V and 4 from J, leaving 16 bases between them. The CDR3 is 15 amino acids. Germline assignment: CDR1 MDHEN and CDR2 SYDVKM. The CDR3, as DNA: TGTGCCAGCAGTTTTAGAGGACAGAGGTTTTACGAGCAGTACTTC. The encoded protein is CASSFRGQRFYEQYF.